This section outlines one TCR beta chain sequence together with its context. Its matching antigen is unknown. A J-beta primer mix and a sample-barcoded 5' primer were used in a second PCR of about 7 to 12 cycles. One entry per CDR3 protein, called by TCRdb with MiXCR from the 5' RACE reads. The sample consists of about 760,000 distinct CDR3 sequences, 20% to 25% of them appearing once. These data are taken from a study of blood T cells in healthy people across ages. V shed 5 bases and J shed 15 bases, with 23 bases lying between them. Germline V gene sequence: CDR1 MNHEY, CDR2 SMNVEV (reference sequence). CDR3 length: 14 amino acids. Study-level points and caveats: A conclusive naive versus antigen-experienced comparison was prevented by the unsorted PBMCs. Age advanced and TCR beta diversity per million T cells fell, roughly linearly.

In addition, the sample was reused for a study of T cells of mothers and their children. That source notes: Second-round PCR products received sample barcodes and 2-4 random nucleotides from the M1S primer.

This sequence originates from a boy younger than 18 in good health. J is TRBJ2-1 and V is TRBV27, with D tentatively TRBD2 (5 bases). Material for sequencing was blood. CDR3 sequence reads: CASSQSRRTARWFF. CDR3 coding DNA: TGTGCCAGCAGTCAGAGCCGGAGGACGGCCCGTTGGTTCTTC.